The rows below give T cell receptor beta chains drawn from one sample of a study of breast tumors, draining lymph nodes, adjacent tissues. TCRdb redid the calling of the multiplex PCR reads with MiXCR, one entry per CDR3 protein. The top ten hold roughly 3.8% of the sample, which has fewer than 200,000 distinct CDR3 sequences, roughly a third seen once. The material sequenced was axillary lymph node tissue. These receptor sequences come from a female donor with breast cancer. Some clones in this sample may be carry-over from other donors' samples. Each CDR3 is given with its conserved first and last residue. D genes are given only for firm matches. Size is stated for part of the rows, as once, few or many counts, or as a class when the clone is expanded.

J	length	V	D	size	DNA	CDR3
TRBJ2-7	15	TRBV7-9	.	once	TGTGCCAGCAGCTTAAGCATGGGGGTTGGATACGAGCAGAACTTC	CASSLSMGVGYEQNF
TRBJ2-2	15	TRBV5-4	TRBD1	.	TGTGCCAGCAGCCAAGGACAGGCGGTCGCCGGGGAGCTGTTTTTT	CASSQGQAVAGELFF
TRBJ2-3	14	TRBV29-1	.	many	TGCAGCGTTGTGCTGGGGGCGAGCACAGATACGCAGTATTTT	CSVVLGASTDTQYF
TRBJ1-5	13	TRBV2	TRBD1	.	TGTGCCACACAGGGGTATAGCAATCAGCCCCAGCATTTT	CATQGYSNQPQHF
TRBJ2-3	12	TRBV7-9	.	many	TGTGCCAGCAATCTGGGCACAGATACGCAGTATTTT	CASNLGTDTQYF
TRBJ2-2	13	TRBV11-1	.	many	TGTGCCAGCAGCTTACGAGCAGCCGGGGAGCTGTTTTTT	CASSLRAAGELFF
TRBJ1-2	12	TRBV4-2	.	many	TGTGCCAGCAGCCGCAAAGGGGGAGGCTACACCTTC	CASSRKGGGYTF
TRBJ1-5	14	TRBV6-5	.	many	TGTGCCAGCAGAGGGACGGGTAAGGGGCAGCCCCAGCATTTT	CASRGTGKGQPQHF
TRBJ2-4	14	TRBV6-5	.	few	TGTGCCAGCAGTTACTCGATTGGGGGCTCCATTCAGTACTTC	CASSYSIGGSIQYF
TRBJ1-1	17	TRBV30	.	.	TGTGCCTGGAGTGACACCGGGCCGTTGGCCCAGAACACTGAAGCTTTCTTT	CAWSDTGPLAQNTEAFF
TRBJ2-7	15	TRBV25-1	TRBD1	few	TGTGCCAGCAGTGACCCCCGGGACAGGGACCACGAGCAGTACTTC	CASSDPRDRDHEQYF
TRBJ2-5	16	TRBV6-1	.	many	TGTGCCAGCAGATCAGTGGCGGGCGGCTCGGGGGAGACCCAGTACTTC	CASRSVAGGSGETQYF
TRBJ1-4	16	TRBV30	TRBD1	many	TGTGCCTGGAGAAGATACGGGACAGGGACTAATGAAAAACTGTTTTTT	CAWRRYGTGTNEKLFF
TRBJ1-4	19	TRBV9	TRBD1	.	TGTGCCAGCAGCCCAACCCAGATACCCAGGACAGGGACTAATGAAAAACTGTTTTTT	CASSPTQIPRTGTNEKLFF
TRBJ2-1	14	TRBV9	.	many	TGTGCCAGCAGCGTAGGAGTATCCTACAATGAGCAGTTCTTC	CASSVGVSYNEQFF
TRBJ2-1	14	TRBV7-9	TRBD2	many	TGTGCCAGCAGCTTCGGGGGGAGGCCCAATGAGCAGTTCTTC	CASSFGGRPNEQFF
TRBJ1-1	16	TRBV7-9	.	.	TGTGCCAGCAGCTTAGCCGGGACGGCCATGAACACTGAAGCTTCCTTT	CASSLAGTAMNTEASF
TRBJ1-1	15	TRBV19	.	.	TGTGCCAGCCGACCCGGGGGGGGGATGAACACTGAAGCTTTCTTT	CASRPGGGMNTEAFF
TRBJ2-6	15	TRBV24-1	.	many	TGTGCCACCAGTGATCGTCAATCTGGGGCCAACGTCCTGACTTTC	CATSDRQSGANVLTF
TRBJ2-1	17	TRBV24-1	.	many	TGTGCCACCAGTGATTTTGGGGGGAGTGGTACCTACAATGAGCAGTTCTTC	CATSDFGGSGTYNEQFF
TRBJ1-5	15	TRBV10-3	.	many	TGTGCCATCAGTGAGGGGGGGATTAGCAATCAGCCCCAGCATTTT	CAISEGGISNQPQHF
TRBJ2-7	15	TRBV14	TRBD2	many	TGTGCCAGCAGCCTCGGGACTAGCGGACCCCTTGAGCAGTACTTC	CASSLGTSGPLEQYF
TRBJ1-2	14	TRBV11-2	.	many	TGTGCCAGCAGCTCGGACCCCAGTTCCTTGGGCTACACCTTC	CASSSDPSSLGYTF
TRBJ2-5	14	TRBV28	TRBD2	many	TGTGCCAGCAGTAGGACTAGCGGGAGGGAGACCCAGTACTTC	CASSRTSGRETQYF
TRBJ1-4	14	TRBV5-4	TRBD1	many	TGTGCCAGCAGCTCAGGACAGGCCCAAGAAAAACTGTTTTTT	CASSSGQAQEKLFF
TRBJ2-5	15	TRBV2	TRBD2	once	TGTGCCAGCAGTTCTATGGGGGGGTACCAAGAGGCCCAGTACTTC	CASSSMGGYQEAQYF
TRBJ2-3	16	TRBV6-1	TRBD2	few	TGTGCCAGCGTGCTACGGGGGGGGGCTTGGACAGATACGCAGTATTTT	CASVLRGGAWTDTQYF
TRBJ2-3	14	TRBV24-1	.	.	TGTGCCACCAGTGATCTCGATACCACAATTGAGCAGTATTTT	CATSDLDTTIEQYF
TRBJ2-7	16	TRBV19	.	many	TGTGCCAGTAGTATCCCTGGACCGACGCTACCCTACGAGCAGTACTTC	CASSIPGPTLPYEQYF
TRBJ2-5	15	TRBV2	.	many	TGTGCCAGCAGTGAATCGGTGGGGACTTTGGAGACCCAGTACTTC	CASSESVGTLETQYF
TRBJ2-5	12	TRBV7-9	.	many	TGTGCCAGCAGCCCCCGTAAGGAGACCCAGTACTTC	CASSPRKETQYF
TRBJ2-5	16	TRBV2	.	.	TGTGCCAGCAGTGGGGGCCAGGGTATGTGCCAAGAGACCCAGTACTTC	CASSGGQGMCQETQYF
TRBJ2-3	14	TRBV18	.	.	TGTGCCAGCTCACCCGGGGGGCGCGAAGATACGCAGTATTTT	CASSPGGREDTQYF
TRBJ2-5	15	TRBV12-3/TRBV12-4	TRBD2	.	TGTGCCAGCAGCCTGGCGGGGGAGATCCAAGAGACCCAGTACTTC	CASSLAGEIQETQYF
TRBJ2-3	14	TRBV12-3/TRBV12-4	TRBD2	.	TGTGCCAGCAGTTTAAGGCGGGAGGCAGATACGCAGTATTTT	CASSLRREADTQYF
TRBJ1-1	14	TRBV19	.	.	TGTGCCAGTAGTATAGTAGGCGGCGCCACTGAAGCTTTCTTT	CASSIVGGATEAFF
TRBJ2-1	15	TRBV5-1	TRBD2	many	TGCGCCAGCAGCTTTCTCGGACTAGCGGGGGATGAGCAGTTCTTC	CASSFLGLAGDEQFF
TRBJ2-3	12	TRBV11-3	.	many	TGTGCCAGCAGCGGGAGGTGGGATACGCAGTATTTT	CASSGRWDTQYF
TRBJ1-4	14	TRBV7-2	.	.	TGTGCCAGCAGTCAGAACGGGGGAAATGAAAAACTGTTTTTT	CASSQNGGNEKLFF
TRBJ1-2	15	TRBV15	.	many	TGTGCCACCAGCGCCCCAGTTACTTCTAACTATGGCTACACCTTC	CATSAPVTSNYGYTF
TRBJ2-1	14	TRBV28	.	many	TGTGCCAGCAGTTTATACTCGGGTTTCAATGAGCAGTTCTTC	CASSLYSGFNEQFF
TRBJ1-5	16	TRBV27	.	few	TGTGCCAGCGGCGGTATGGGGAGCCGCAGCAATCAGCCCCAGCATTTT	CASGGMGSRSNQPQHF
TRBJ2-3	17	TRBV30	TRBD2	many	TGTGCCTGGAGGGATAAGCGGGAGGGCCGAGGCACAGATACGCAGTATTTT	CAWRDKREGRGTDTQYF
TRBJ2-4	19	TRBV11-2	.	few	TGTGCCAGCAGCCTAGGACGTTCCAATTTCATTCTAGCCAAAAACATTCAGTACTTC	CASSLGRSNFILAKNIQYF
TRBJ2-6	17	TRBV5-4	TRBD2	many	TGTGCCAGCAGCTTAAGCGGGAGGGCCGCTGGGGCCAACGTCCTGACTTTC	CASSLSGRAAGANVLTF
TRBJ1-2	12	TRBV12-3/TRBV12-4	.	.	TGTGCCAGCAGCCCCGGGTACTGTGGCTACGCCTTC	CASSPGYCGYAF